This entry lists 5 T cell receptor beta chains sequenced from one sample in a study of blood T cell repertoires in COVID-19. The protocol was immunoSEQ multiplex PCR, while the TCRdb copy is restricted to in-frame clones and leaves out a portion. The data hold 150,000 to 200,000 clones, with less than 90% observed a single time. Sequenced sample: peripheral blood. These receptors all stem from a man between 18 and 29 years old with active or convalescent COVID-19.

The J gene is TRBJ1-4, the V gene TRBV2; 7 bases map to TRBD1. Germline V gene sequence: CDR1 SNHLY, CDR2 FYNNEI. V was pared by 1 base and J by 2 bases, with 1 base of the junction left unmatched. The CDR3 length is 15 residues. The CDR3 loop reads CASSEVRGTNEKLFF. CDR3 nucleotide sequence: TGTGCCAGCAGTGAAGTCAGGGGGACTAATGAAAAACTGTTTTTT.

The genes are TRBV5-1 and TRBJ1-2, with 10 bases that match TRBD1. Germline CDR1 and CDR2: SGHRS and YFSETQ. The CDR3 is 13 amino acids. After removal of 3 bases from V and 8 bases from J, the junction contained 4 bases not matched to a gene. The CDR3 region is CASSSGTGVGYTF. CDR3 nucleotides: TGCGCCAGCAGCTCCGGGACAGGGGTCGGCTACACCTTC.

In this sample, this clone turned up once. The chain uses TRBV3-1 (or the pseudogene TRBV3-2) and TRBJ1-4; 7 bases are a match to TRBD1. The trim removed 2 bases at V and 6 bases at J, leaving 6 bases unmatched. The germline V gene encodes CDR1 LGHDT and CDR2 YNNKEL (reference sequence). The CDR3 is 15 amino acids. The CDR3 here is CASSQNPTGHEKLFF. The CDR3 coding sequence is TGTGCCAGCAGCCAAAACCCGACAGGGCATGAAAAACTGTTTTTT.

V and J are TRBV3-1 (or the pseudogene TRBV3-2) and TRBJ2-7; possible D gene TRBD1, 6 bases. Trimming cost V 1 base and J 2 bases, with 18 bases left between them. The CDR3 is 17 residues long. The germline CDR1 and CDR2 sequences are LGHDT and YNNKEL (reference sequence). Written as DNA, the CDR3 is TGTGCCAGCAGCCAAGGGGAAACAAGGGACACCACCTACGAGCAGTACTTC. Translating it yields CASSQGETRDTTYEQYF.

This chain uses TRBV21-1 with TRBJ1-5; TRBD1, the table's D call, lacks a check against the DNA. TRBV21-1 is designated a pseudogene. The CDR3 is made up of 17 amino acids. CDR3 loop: CASSKVWTGEGNQPQHF. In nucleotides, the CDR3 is TGTGCCAGCAGCAAAGTCTGGACAGGGGAAGGCAATCAGCCCCAGCATTTT.